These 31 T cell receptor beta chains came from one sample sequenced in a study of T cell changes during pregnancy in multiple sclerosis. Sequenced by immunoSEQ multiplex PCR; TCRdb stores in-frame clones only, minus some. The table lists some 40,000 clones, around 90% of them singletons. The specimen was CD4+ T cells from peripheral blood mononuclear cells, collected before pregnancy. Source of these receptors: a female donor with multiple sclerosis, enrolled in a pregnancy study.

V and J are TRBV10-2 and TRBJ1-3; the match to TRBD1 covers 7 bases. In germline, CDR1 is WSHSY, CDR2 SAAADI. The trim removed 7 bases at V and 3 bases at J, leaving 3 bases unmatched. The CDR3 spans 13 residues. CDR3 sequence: CASIDRVGNTIYF. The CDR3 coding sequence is TGCGCCAGCATTGACAGGGTTGGAAACACCATATATTTT.

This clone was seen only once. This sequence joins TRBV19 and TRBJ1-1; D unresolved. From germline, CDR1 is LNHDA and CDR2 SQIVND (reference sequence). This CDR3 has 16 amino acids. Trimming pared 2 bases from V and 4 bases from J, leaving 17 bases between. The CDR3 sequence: CASSIRGRLKGTEAFF. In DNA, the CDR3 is TGTGCCAGTAGTATACGGGGAAGGCTAAAAGGCACTGAAGCTTTCTTT. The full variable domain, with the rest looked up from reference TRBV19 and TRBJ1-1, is DGGITQSPKYLFRKEGQNVTLSCEQNLNHDAMYWYRQDPGQGLRLIYYSQIVNDFQKGDIAEGYSVSREKKESFPLTVTSAQKNPTAFYLCASSIRGRLKGTEAFFGQGTRLTVV.

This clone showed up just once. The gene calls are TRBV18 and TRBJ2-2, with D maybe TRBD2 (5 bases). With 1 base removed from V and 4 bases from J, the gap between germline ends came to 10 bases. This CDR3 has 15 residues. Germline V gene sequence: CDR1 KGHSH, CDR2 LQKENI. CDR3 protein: CASSPQTAGTGELFF. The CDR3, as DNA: TGTGCCAGCTCACCACAGACCGCGGGCACCGGGGAGCTGTTTTTT.

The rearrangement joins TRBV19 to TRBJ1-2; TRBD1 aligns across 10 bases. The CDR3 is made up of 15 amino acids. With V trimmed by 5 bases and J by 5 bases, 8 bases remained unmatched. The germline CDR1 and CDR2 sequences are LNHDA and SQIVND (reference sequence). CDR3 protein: CASSPPLDRGYGYTF. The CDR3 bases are TGTGCCAGTAGTCCCCCATTGGACAGGGGGTATGGCTACACCTTC.

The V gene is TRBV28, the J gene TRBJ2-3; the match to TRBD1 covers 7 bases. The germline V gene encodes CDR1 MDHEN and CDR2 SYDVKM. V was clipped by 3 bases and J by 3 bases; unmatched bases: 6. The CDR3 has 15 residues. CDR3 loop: CASSFDRAATDTQYF. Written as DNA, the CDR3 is TGTGCCAGCAGTTTCGACAGGGCTGCGACAGATACGCAGTATTTT.

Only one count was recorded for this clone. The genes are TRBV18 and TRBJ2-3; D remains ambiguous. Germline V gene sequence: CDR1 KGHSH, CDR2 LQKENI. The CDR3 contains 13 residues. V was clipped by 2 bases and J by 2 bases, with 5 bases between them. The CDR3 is CASSPGSTDTQYF. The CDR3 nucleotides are TGTGCCAGCTCACCAGGCTCCACAGATACGCAGTATTTT. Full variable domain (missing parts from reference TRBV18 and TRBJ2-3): NAGVMQNPRHLVRRRGQEARLRCSPMKGHSHVYWYRQLPEEGLKFMVYLQKENIIDESGMPKERFSAEFPKEGPSILRIQQVVRGDSAAYFCASSPGSTDTQYFGPGTRLTVL.

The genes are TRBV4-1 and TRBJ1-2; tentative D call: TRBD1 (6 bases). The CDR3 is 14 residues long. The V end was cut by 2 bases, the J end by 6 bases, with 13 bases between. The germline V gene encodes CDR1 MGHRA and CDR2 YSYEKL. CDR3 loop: CASSQPGQRNGYTF. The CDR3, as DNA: TGCGCCAGCAGCCAACCCGGACAGCGGAATGGCTACACCTTC.

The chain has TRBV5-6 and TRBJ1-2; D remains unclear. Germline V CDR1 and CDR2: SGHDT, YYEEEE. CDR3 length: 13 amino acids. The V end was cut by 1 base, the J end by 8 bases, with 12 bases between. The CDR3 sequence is CASSLKGARGYTF. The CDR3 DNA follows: TGTGCCAGCAGCTTGAAGGGAGCAAGGGGCTACACCTTC.

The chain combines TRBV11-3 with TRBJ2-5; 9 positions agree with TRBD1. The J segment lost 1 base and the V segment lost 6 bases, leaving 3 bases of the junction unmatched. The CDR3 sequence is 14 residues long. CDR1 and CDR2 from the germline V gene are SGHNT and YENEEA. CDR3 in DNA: TGTGCCAGCAGTGGACAGGGGCCCCAAGAGACCCAGTACTTC. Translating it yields CASSGQGPQETQYF.

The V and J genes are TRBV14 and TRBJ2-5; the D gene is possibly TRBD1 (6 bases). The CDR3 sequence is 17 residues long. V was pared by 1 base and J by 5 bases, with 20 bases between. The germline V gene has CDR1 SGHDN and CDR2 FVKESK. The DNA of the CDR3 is TGTGCCAGCAGCCAAGCGATTACAGGGTCGGAACAGGAGACCCAGTACTTC. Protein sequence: CASSQAITGSEQETQYF.

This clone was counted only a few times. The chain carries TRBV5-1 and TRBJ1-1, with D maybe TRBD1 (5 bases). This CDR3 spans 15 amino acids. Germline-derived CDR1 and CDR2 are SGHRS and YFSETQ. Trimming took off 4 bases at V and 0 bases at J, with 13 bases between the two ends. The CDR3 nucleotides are TGCGCCAGCAGCCCCAGGGTGGGGATGAACACTGAAGCTTTCTTT. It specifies CASSPRVGMNTEAFF.

The chain's CDR3 is CASSPPRFPDLHF. The CDR3 nucleotides read TGTGCCAGCAGCCCTCCCCGCTTTCCAGACCTCCACTTT. This chain joins TRBV11-2 and TRBJ1-6; D is uncertain. V was shortened by 5 bases and J by 15 bases, with 17 bases between the two germline ends. Germline V gene sequence: CDR1 SGHAT, CDR2 FQNNGV. This CDR3 is built from 13 residues.

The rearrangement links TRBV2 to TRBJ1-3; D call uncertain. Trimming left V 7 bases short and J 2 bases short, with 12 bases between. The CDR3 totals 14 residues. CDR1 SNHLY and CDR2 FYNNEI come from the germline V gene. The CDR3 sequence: CASKAGNAGNTIYF. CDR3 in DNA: TGTGCCAGCAAGGCAGGTAACGCTGGAAACACCATATATTTT.

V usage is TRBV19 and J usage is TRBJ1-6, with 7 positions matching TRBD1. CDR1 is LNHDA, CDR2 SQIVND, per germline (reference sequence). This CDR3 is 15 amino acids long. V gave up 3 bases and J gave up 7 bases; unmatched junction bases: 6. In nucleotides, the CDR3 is TGTGCCAGTAGTATTGTCGCCAGGGGGAATTCACCCCTCCACTTT. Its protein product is CASSIVARGNSPLHF.

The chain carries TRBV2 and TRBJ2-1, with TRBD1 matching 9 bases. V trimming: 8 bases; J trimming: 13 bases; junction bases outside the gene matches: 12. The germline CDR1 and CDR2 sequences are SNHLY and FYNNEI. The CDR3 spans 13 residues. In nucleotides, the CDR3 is TGTGCCAGCCGGGACAGGGTATGGACCTCTCAGTTCTTC. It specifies CASRDRVWTSQFF.

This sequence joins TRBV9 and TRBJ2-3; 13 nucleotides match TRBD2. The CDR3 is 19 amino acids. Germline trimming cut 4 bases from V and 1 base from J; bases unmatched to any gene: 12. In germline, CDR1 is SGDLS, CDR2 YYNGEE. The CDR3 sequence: CASSFGLAGDERGTDTQYF. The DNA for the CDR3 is TGTGCCAGCAGCTTCGGACTAGCGGGGGATGAACGGGGCACAGATACGCAGTATTTT.

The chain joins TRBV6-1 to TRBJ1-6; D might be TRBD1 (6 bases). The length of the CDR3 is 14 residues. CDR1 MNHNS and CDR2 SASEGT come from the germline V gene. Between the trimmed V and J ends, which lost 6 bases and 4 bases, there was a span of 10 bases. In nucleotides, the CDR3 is TGTGCCAGCAGAAGGACAGAGTATAATTCACCCCTCCACTTT. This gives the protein CASRRTEYNSPLHF.

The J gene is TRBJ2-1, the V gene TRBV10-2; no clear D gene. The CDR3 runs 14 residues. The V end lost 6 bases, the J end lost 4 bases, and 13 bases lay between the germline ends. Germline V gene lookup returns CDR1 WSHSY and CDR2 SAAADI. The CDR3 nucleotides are TGCGCCAGCAGACAACAACCGACTTACAATGAGCAGTTCTTC. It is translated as CASRQQPTYNEQFF.

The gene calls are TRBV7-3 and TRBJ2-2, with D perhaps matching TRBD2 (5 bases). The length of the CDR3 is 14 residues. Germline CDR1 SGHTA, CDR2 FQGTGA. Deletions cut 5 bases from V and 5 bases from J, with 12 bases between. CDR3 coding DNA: TGTGCCAGCAGCCCCGCGGGCGGGACCGGGGAGCTGTTTTTT. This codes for CASSPAGGTGELFF.

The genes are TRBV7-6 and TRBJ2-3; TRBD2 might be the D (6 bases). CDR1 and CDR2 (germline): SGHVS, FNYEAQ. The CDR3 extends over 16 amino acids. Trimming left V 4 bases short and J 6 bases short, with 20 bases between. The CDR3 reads CASSSLGGNPLDTQYF. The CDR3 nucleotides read TGTGCCAGCAGCTCCCTGGGGGGAAATCCATTGGATACGCAGTATTTT.

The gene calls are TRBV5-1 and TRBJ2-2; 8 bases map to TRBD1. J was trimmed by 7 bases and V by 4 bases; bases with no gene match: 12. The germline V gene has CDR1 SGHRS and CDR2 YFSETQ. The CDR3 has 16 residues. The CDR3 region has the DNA TGCGCCAGCAGCCCCTCGTTTGACAGGGGCGGCGGGGAGCTGTTTTTT. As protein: CASSPSFDRGGGELFF.

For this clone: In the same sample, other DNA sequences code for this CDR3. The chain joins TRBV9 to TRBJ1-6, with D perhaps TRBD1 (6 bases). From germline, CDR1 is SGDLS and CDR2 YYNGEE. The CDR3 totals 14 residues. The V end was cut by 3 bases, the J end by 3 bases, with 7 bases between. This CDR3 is CASSGGHYNSPLHF. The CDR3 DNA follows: TGTGCCAGCAGCGGGGGACACTATAATTCACCCCTCCACTTT.

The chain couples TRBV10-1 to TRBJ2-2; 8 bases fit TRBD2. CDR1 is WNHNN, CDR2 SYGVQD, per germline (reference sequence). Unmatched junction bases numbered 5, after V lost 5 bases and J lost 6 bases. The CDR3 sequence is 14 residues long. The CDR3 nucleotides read TGCGCCAGCAGTCTCGGGGGGGCCTCCGGGGAGCTGTTTTTT. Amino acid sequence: CASSLGGASGELFF.

The CDR3 nucleotides read TGTGCCAGCAGCCCCGGGACTAGCGGGGGCCCCTGGGATACGCAGTATTTT. Translated, it gives CASSPGTSGGPWDTQYF. The chain joins TRBV9 to TRBJ2-3; 14 nucleotides agree with TRBD2. There are 17 residues in the CDR3. V dropped 4 bases and J dropped 6; count of bases not matched to a gene: 10. The germline V gene has CDR1 SGDLS and CDR2 YYNGEE.

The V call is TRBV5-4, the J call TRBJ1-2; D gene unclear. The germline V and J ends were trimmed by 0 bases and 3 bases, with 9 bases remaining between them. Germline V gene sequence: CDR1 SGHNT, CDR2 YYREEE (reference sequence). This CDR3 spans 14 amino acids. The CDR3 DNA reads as TGTGCCAGCAGCTTGGGTGTATCCGACTATGGCTACACCTTC. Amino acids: CASSLGVSDYGYTF.

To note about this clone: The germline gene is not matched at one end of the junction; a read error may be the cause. CDR3 protein: CTSPRQGGNTGELFF. Written as DNA, the CDR3 is TGCACCAGCCCTAGACAGGGGGGTAACACCGGGGAGCTGTTTTTT. The V gene is TRBV23-1, the J gene TRBJ2-2, with 9 bases aligning to TRBD1. TRBV23-1 is annotated as an ORF whose role is uncertain. The CDR3 runs to 15 residues.

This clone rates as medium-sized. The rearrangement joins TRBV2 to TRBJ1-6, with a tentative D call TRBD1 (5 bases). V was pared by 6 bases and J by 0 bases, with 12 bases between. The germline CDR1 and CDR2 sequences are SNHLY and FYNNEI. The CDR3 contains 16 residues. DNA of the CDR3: TGTGCCAGCAGAGGGGAGGGGAGCTCCTATAATTCACCCCTCCACTTT. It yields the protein CASRGEGSSYNSPLHF.

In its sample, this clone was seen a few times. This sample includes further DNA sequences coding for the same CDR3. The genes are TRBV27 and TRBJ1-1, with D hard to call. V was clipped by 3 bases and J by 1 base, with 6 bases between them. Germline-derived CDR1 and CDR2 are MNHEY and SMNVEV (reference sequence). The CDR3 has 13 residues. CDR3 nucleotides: TGTGCCAGCAGTTTGTCCAGGAACACTGAAGCTTTCTTT. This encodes CASSLSRNTEAFF.

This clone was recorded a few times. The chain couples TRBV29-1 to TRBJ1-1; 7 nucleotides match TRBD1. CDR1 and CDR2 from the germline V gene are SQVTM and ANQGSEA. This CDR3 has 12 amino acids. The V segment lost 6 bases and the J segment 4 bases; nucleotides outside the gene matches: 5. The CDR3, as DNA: TGCAGCGTAATACAGGGGATCACTGAAGCTTTCTTT. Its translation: CSVIQGITEAFF.

CDR3 sequence (DNA): TGTGCCAGCAGTGAATTCGTCCTCAGGACCGGGGAGCTGTTTTTT. Amino acid sequence: CASSEFVLRTGELFF. The J gene is TRBJ2-2, the V gene TRBV6-1; D is unresolved. Trimming pared 2 bases from V and 5 bases from J, leaving 12 bases between. Germline assignment: CDR1 MNHNS and CDR2 SASEGT. The CDR3 sequence is 15 residues long.

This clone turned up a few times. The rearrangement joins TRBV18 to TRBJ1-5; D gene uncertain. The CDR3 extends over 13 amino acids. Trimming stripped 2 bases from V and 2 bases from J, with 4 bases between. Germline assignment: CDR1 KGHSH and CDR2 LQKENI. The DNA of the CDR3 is TGTGCCAGCTCACCAACGGGCAATCAGCCCCAGCATTTT. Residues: CASSPTGNQPQHF.